The clone carrying this TCR beta chain was picked up one time. The data stem from a study of blood T cell repertoires in COVID-19. Looking at the study overall: PBMCs, B-cell-depleted T cells, or T cells were the source of the cDNA or gDNA that made up the material.

There are 13 residues in the CDR3. Germline CDR1 is MNHEY and CDR2 is SVGAGI. V lost 5 bases, J lost 7 bases, and 12 bases lay in between. As handled by the study authors: Quantification of nucleated cells was approximated via reference gene primer amplification. The protocol was immunoSEQ multiplex PCR, while the TCRdb copy is restricted to in-frame clones and leaves out a portion. The V and J calls and clone size were taken over from that table, and D and trimming were inferred from the DNA. Of approximately 140,000 clones listed, about nine tenths are singletons. The sample was peripheral blood. This TCR derives from a human donor in a cohort sampled during active COVID-19. The gene calls are TRBV6-5 and TRBJ2-1; the D gene is possibly TRBD2 (5 bases). CDR3 amino acids: CASSRGARNEQFF. The CDR3 DNA follows: TGTGCCAGCAGTCGGGGTGCGAGGAATGAGCAGTTCTTC.